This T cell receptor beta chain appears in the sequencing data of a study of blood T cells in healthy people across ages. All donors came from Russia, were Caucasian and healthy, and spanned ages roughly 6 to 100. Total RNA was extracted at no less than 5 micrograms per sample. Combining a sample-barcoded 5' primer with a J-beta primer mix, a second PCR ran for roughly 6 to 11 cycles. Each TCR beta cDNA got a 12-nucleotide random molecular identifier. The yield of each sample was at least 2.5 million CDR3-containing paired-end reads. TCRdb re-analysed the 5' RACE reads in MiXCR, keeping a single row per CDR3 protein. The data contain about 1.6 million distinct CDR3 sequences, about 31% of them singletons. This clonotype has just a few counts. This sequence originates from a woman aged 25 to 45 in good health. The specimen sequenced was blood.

This CDR3 is CASSPSNRAPSSYNEQFF. The DNA of the CDR3 is TGTGCCAGCAGTCCGTCGAACAGGGCACCAAGCTCCTACAATGAGCAGTTCTTC. The chain combines TRBV27 with TRBJ2-1, with D perhaps TRBD1 (6 bases). The CDR3 contains 18 residues. Germline CDR1 reads MNHEY; CDR2 reads SMNVEV (reference sequence). Trimming removed 5 bases from V and 0 bases from J, with 20 bases in between.